This T cell receptor (beta chain) emerged from a study of cytomegalovirus exposure and HLA in healthy donors. The study's findings and limits: Based on reports, TCR beta sequences accurately predicted HLA-A and HLA-B alleles for most subjects. The study flagged 150 to 200 TCR beta chains as cytomegalovirus-associated.

On this clone itself: The antigen remains undetermined.

From germline, CDR1 is MNHNS and CDR2 SASEGT. V lost 5 bases and J 3 bases, leaving 14 bases between the germline ends. The CDR3 runs 14 residues. Use of 60 Vbeta and 13 Jbeta primers characterized the PCR. Repertoires were generated with immunoSEQ multiplex PCR, while TCRdb's copy carries only in-frame clones and drops some. The table records 150,000 to 200,000 clones, about 76% of them present only once. The clonotype comes from a woman in her forties or fifties in good health and CMV-seronegative. Material for sequencing was PBMCs. V and J are TRBV6-1 and TRBJ2-7, with D perhaps TRBD1 (6 bases). CDR3 sequence: CASSTGTKGYEQYF. CDR3 in DNA: TGTGCCAGCAGTACCGGGACAAAGGGCTACGAGCAGTACTTC.